The T cell receptor beta chain described here comes from a study of blood T cell repertoires in COVID-19. Whole-study context: Donors in the United States, Italy and Spain gave samples during acute or convalescent COVID-19.

Clones were sequenced by immunoSEQ multiplex PCR, and TCRdb holds only the in-frame ones, with some missing. Altogether some 170,000 clones are present, around 83% being singletons, with the ten largest covering roughly 15%. CDR3 size: 16 residues. V shed 4 bases and J 5 bases; nucleotides not matched to a gene: 11. Germline V lookup: CDR1 MNHEY, CDR2 SVGAGI. The genes are TRBV6-5 and TRBJ2-1, with 7 bases lining up with TRBD1. The receptor's source is a man over 45 who had recovered from COVID-19. Source material: PBMCs or T cells enriched from blood (not recorded which). CDR3 sequence (DNA): TGTGCCAGCAGTTTAGGTTCTAGGGGGCCGGACAATGAGCAGTTCTTC. Amino acids: CASSLGSRGPDNEQFF.